This T cell receptor beta chain was sequenced for a study of Ad26.COV2.S vaccination and SARS-CoV-2 variants. Libraries were prepared by immunoSEQ multiplex PCR; TCRdb keeps only in-frame clonotypes and omits some of them. The sample carries about 420,000 clones, more than 75% recorded once. There are 11 residues in the CDR3. Germline CDR1 and CDR2: SNHLY and FYNNEI. V lost 6 bases and J 7 bases, leaving 10 bases between the germline ends. Treatment: about 20 received Ad26.COV2.S at low or high dose, single or two shots; several received placebo; per-sample allocation not given. Sampling occurred on day 63 after the first vaccine or placebo injection. This vaccine is an Ad26 vector that expresses the Wuhan-strain SARS-CoV-2 spike.

This specimen consisted of peripheral blood, obtained in a trial of Ad26.COV2.S vaccine versus placebo. This TCR was recovered from a person between 18 and 65 years old who received the Ad26.COV2.S COVID-19 vaccine or a placebo. The chain is built from TRBV2 and TRBJ2-7; D is perhaps TRBD1 (6 bases). CDR3 bases: TGTGCCAGCAGCCGGACAGTGGAGCAGTACTTC. As protein: CASSRTVEQYF. The full variable domain, with the rest looked up from reference TRBV2 and TRBJ2-7, is EPEVTQTPSHQVTQMGQEVILRCVPISNHLYFYWYRQILGQKVEFLVSFYNNEISEKSEIFDDQFSVERPDGSNFTLKIRSTKLEDSAMYFCASSRTVEQYFGPGTRLTVT.